This T cell receptor (beta chain) was found in a study of molecular identifiers for immune sequencing clone quantification (dated by TCRdb to the late 2010s). With respect to the entire study: For a replicate experiment, RNA from approximately 20,000 or 100,000 naive CD8 T cells was divided into five aliquots, of which four were sequenced. This methods study used CD8 T cells to benchmark TCR RNA copy counting and molecular-identifier clustering-based TCR repertoire sequencing (MIDCIRS).

To prepare the library, PCR was applied. TCRdb shows the sequencer as NextSeq 500. Bulk TCR libraries were made following a previously described method, with the TCR primers given in Table S5. Purification of total RNA was performed with the Qiagen AllPrep DNA/RNA kit. Before analysis, reads from multiple sequencing runs of one library were combined. The study's own analysis went as follows. Reads were retained only if their TCR constant sequence matched exactly, and those retained reads were trimmed to 150 nt and grouped according to their 12-nt molecular barcodes. Within each barcode group, reads were sub-clustered at a 15% Levenshtein threshold, and quality-weighted consensus sequences were built per RNA molecule. Non-functional sequences were excluded, and lower-count sequences lying one edit away from another sequence were also excluded. Based on fitting two negative binomial distributions, any barcode sub-cluster with under 20% of the maximum read count was discarded. The raw public reads went through TCRdb reprocessing: fastp at Q25, MiXCR clone calling, in-frame beta chains kept. Here each entry gathers all rows of one CDR3 protein and keeps the most common genes and DNA. The authors' filters were not applied to this entry. Counted in this sample were 80,000 to 130,000 distinct CDR3 sequences; roughly a third of them appeared once. Of the sample, less than 5.5% falls within the top ten clones.

Study-wide findings and limitations: Spiked-in Jurkat TCR RNA equivalent to a single cell was reported to be detectable even among approximately 1 million naive CD8 T cells. Highly expanded clone sizes could be underestimated because identical TCR molecules may share a barcode. In CMV-specific effector cells, clones with more than 20 RNA copies contained over 99% of molecules, whereas in naive cells such clones contained under 1% of molecules. When barcode sub-clustering was omitted, TCR diversity was inflated by chimeric consensus sequences, with chimeras reaching as high as 47%. Spiked-in Jurkat TCR RNA (10 copies' worth), which is not part of the donor repertoire, was contained in the naive libraries. Modeling indicated about 3.1 TCR RNA copies recovered per cell, compared with 7.5 to 10 by digital PCR, which implies a capture efficiency of around 30%.

Libraries of naive CD8 T cells were built from approximately 22,000 to 940,000 sorted cells, with 10%, 30% or 50% of the purified RNA used. On a BD FACSAria II, naive CD8 T cells were FACS-sorted as CD8+CD4-CCR7+CD45RA+ and collected into RLT Plus buffer. To test detection sensitivity, Jurkat RNA equal to 9 to 10 TCR copies was added to samples of roughly 18,000-1,100,000 naive CD8 T cells. CD8 T cells were enriched using RosetteSep CD8+ T Cell Enrichment Cocktail and Ficoll-Paque, and the enriched cells then underwent ACK red cell lysis. This clonotype appeared once. There is no known antigen for this receptor. No quality values exist for individual bases; no much larger clone is one base distant. One read alone lends weak support. The TCR comes from a human donor in good health. Some libraries in this study had Jurkat cell RNA spiked in. What was sequenced was naive CD8+ T cells from blood, with Jurkat cell RNA spiked in. This sample's cell subset or site label indicates: FACS-sorted CD8+CD4-CCR7+CD45RA+ naive T cells.

In nucleotides, the sequence is TGTGCCAGCAGCCAGGGTGGGCGGGAGATGGATACGCAGTATTTT. It translates to CASSQGGREMDTQYF. The chain uses TRBV5-6 and TRBJ2-3, and 7 bases in between align with TRBD2. Taken from cysteine to phenylalanine, the CDR3 has 15 residues. Only the CDR3 portion is preserved as DNA: 45 bases, with reading frame beginning at the first base. V loses 4 bases at its end and J loses 6 bases; junction bases beyond the gene matches: 11. Per the germline V gene, SGHDT is the CDR1 and YYEEEE is the CDR2.